These 30 T cell receptor beta chains were all obtained from the same sample, sequenced in a study of OX40 agonist ivuxolimab in advanced cancers. Generated by immunoSEQ multiplex PCR, the TCRdb table keeps only in-frame clones and is missing some. This sample carries roughly 80,000 clones, around nine tenths of them seen once, and the ten largest clones take about 0.32%. Here the sequenced sample was CD4+ or CD8+ T cells sorted from blood, taken in a trial of the OX40 agonist ivuxolimab. All receptors derive from an adult with an advanced solid tumor such as melanoma, head and neck, liver or kidney cancer.

V and J are TRBV6-6 and TRBJ1-1; 10 bases fit TRBD1. The CDR3 has 15 residues. Germline V gene sequence: CDR1 MNHNY, CDR2 SVGAGI (reference sequence). J gave up 4 bases and V 5 bases, and 7 bases lay outside the gene matches. CDR3 protein: CASSDRDRGVTEAFF. CDR3 nucleotides: TGTGCCAGCAGTGACCGGGACAGGGGAGTCACTGAAGCTTTCTTT.

The chain carries TRBV7-8 and TRBJ1-2, with D hard to call. Germline loops: CDR1 SGHVS, CDR2 FQNEAQ. With 1 base removed from V and 2 bases from J, the gap between germline ends came to 11 bases. This CDR3 has 15 residues. The CDR3: CASSLGHGPNYGYTF. The CDR3 DNA reads TGTGCCAGCAGCTTAGGGCACGGACCCAACTATGGCTACACCTTC.

This sequence joins TRBV28 and TRBJ1-5, with TRBD1 identical over 7 bases. Germline V lookup: CDR1 MDHEN, CDR2 SYDVKM. This CDR3 contains 13 residues. J was trimmed by 2 bases and V by 8 bases; bases with no gene match: 3. The CDR3 DNA follows: TGTGCCAGCGTAGACAGGGGCAATCAGCCCCAGCATTTT. Amino acids: CASVDRGNQPQHF.

Points on this clone: A read error may produce the germline difference seen at one junction end. The chain joins TRBV5-1 to TRBJ2-2, with a tentative D call TRBD1 (6 bases). This CDR3 has 15 amino acids. Germline V gene lookup returns CDR1 SGHRS and CDR2 YFSETQ. This CDR3 reads CASKFRTVEHRGAVF. The DNA of the CDR3 is TGCGCCAGTAAATTTCGGACAGTTGAACACCGGGGAGCTGTTTTT.

The chain joins TRBV6-1 to TRBJ1-2; possible D gene TRBD1, 5 bases. The CDR3 runs to 15 residues. The V gene lost 6 bases and the J gene lost 1 base, with 15 bases spanning the gap. CDR1 is MNHNS, CDR2 SASEGT, per germline. CDR3 in amino acids: CASRAGLGVNYGYTF. CDR3 sequence (DNA): TGTGCCAGCAGGGCAGGGCTCGGCGTTAACTATGGCTACACCTTC.

The V call is TRBV7-2, the J call TRBJ1-1; TRBD1 is a possible D gene (6 bases). The germline gives CDR1 SGHTA, CDR2 FQGNSA. Trimming removed 1 base from V and 4 bases from J, with 16 bases in between. There are 16 residues in the CDR3. The CDR3 reads CASSLGAGARTTEAFF. The CDR3 DNA is TGTGCCAGCAGCTTAGGGGCAGGGGCTCGTACCACTGAAGCTTTCTTT.

The chain has TRBV5-1 and TRBJ2-2; 10 nucleotides agree with TRBD2. The CDR3 consists of 17 residues. With V trimmed by 4 bases and J by 6 bases, 12 bases remained unmatched. CDR1 and CDR2 from the germline V gene are SGHRS and YFSETQ. The CDR3 DNA is TGCGCCAGCAGCCCCTCTAGCGGGGGCCGGGGAGCCGGGGAGCTGTTTTTT. This translates into CASSPSSGGRGAGELFF.

V and J are TRBV18 and TRBJ1-3; D gene uncertain. This CDR3 has 16 residues. V shed 4 bases and J shed 2 bases, with 15 bases lying between them. Germline CDR1 is KGHSH and CDR2 is LQKENI. The CDR3 coding sequence is TGTGCCAGCTCACGACCTTCGGGCCCCGCTGGAAACACCATATATTTT. Its protein is CASSRPSGPAGNTIYF.

The chain employs TRBV27 and TRBJ2-3, with D maybe TRBD2 (5 bases). The CDR3 contains 18 residues. CDR1 and CDR2 (germline): MNHEY, SMNVEV (reference sequence). V lost 5 bases to trimming and J lost 0 bases, with 21 bases between them. Written as DNA, the CDR3 is TGTGCCAGCAGTAACACCGGGATCCCGAGATCTAGCACAGATACGCAGTATTTT. Translated: CASSNTGIPRSSTDTQYF.

V usage is TRBV7-3 and J usage is TRBJ1-1; D might be TRBD1 (5 bases). Germline CDR1 and CDR2: SGHTA and FQGTGA. The CDR3 runs to 14 residues. With 1 base removed from V and 7 bases from J, the gap between germline ends came to 13 bases. CDR3 coding DNA: TGTGCCAGCAGCTTAATGGGGGGGACCCTTGAAGCTTTCTTT. Protein: CASSLMGGTLEAFF.

This clone was picked up one time. This sequence joins TRBV6-1 and TRBJ2-5, with 9 nucleotides matching TRBD1. Per germline, CDR1 MNHNS and CDR2 SASEGT. Trimming took 5 bases from V and 4 from J; bases not matched to a gene: 8. The CDR3 covers 15 residues. The CDR3 spells CASSTRQGGTETQYF. The CDR3 DNA sequence: TGTGCCAGCAGTACCCGACAGGGGGGGACAGAGACCCAGTACTTC.

This sequence joins TRBV9 and TRBJ2-5; 11 bases line up with TRBD2. The length of the CDR3 is 15 residues. Germline V lookup: CDR1 SGDLS, CDR2 YYNGEE. V gave up 4 bases and J gave up 5 bases; unmatched junction bases: 7. The CDR3, as DNA: TGTGCCAGCAGCACACTAGCGGGAGATCGGGAGACCCAGTACTTC. It encodes CASSTLAGDRETQYF.

This chain links TRBV5-1 with TRBJ2-1, with 7 bases lining up with TRBD1. Germline trimming cut 3 bases from V and 8 bases from J; bases unmatched to any gene: 8. This CDR3 is built from 14 residues. Germline CDR1 is SGHRS and CDR2 is YFSETQ. CDR3 in amino acids: CASSSDRVIDEQFF. CDR3 bases: TGCGCCAGCAGCTCAGACAGGGTAATCGATGAGCAGTTCTTC.

The chain has TRBV10-3 and TRBJ2-6; a weak D match, TRBD2 (7 bases). CDR1 ENHRY and CDR2 SYGVKD come from the germline V gene. The CDR3 has 19 amino acids. Deletions cut 2 bases from V and 1 base from J, with 18 bases between. The CDR3 bases are TGTGCCATCAGTGAGGGCAGCGGGACACCCTCATCTGGGGCCAACGTCCTGACTTTC. Protein: CAISEGSGTPSSGANVLTF.

This chain connects TRBV11-2 to TRBJ2-3; 7 bases line up with TRBD2. Trimming removed 2 bases from V and 7 bases from J; junction bases left unmatched: 9. The CDR3 spans 15 residues. Germline CDR1 reads SGHAT; CDR2 reads FQNNGV. CDR3 nucleotides: TGTGCCAGCAGCTTACGTGGGGGGGGACTAAATACGCAGTATTTT. Translated, it gives CASSLRGGGLNTQYF.

CDR3 bases: TGCGCCAGCAACCCTCCACTGGGGGATTACAATGAGCAGTTCTTC. Encoded protein: CASNPPLGDYNEQFF. The chain is built from TRBV23-1 and TRBJ2-1; D may correspond to TRBD1 or TRBD2 (5 bases each). TRBV23-1 is given ORF status, its function remaining uncertain. The CDR3 is 15 amino acids. The ends were cut back, 7 bases at V and 4 bases at J, with 17 bases in the middle.

This clone has a single count. V usage is TRBV7-2 and J usage is TRBJ1-5; D is possibly TRBD1 (5 bases). V lost 5 bases and J lost 4, with 9 bases in between. Looked up from germline, CDR1 is SGHTA and CDR2 is FQGNSA. The CDR3 is made up of 13 amino acids. CDR3 coding DNA: TGTGCCAGCAGCCGGGACCGAAATCAGCCCCAGCATTTT. Translation: CASSRDRNQPQHF.

This rearrangement joins TRBV6-4 to TRBJ1-2; perhaps TRBD1 as D (5 bases). Per germline, CDR1 MRHNA and CDR2 SNTAGT. The CDR3 consists of 13 residues. Trimming pared 5 bases from V and 4 bases from J, leaving 11 bases between. CDR3 loop: CASSKGHSYGYTF. Written as DNA, the CDR3 is TGTGCCAGCAGTAAGGGGCATAGCTATGGCTACACCTTC.

This chain uses TRBV28 with TRBJ2-7; 8 nucleotides align to TRBD2. Losses at the gene ends were 3 bases for V and 4 bases for J; bases not matched to a gene: 8. Germline lookup yields CDR1 MDHEN and CDR2 SYDVKM. CDR3 length: 15 residues. CDR3: CASSFPAGGLYEQYF. The CDR3 coding sequence is TGTGCCAGCAGTTTCCCGGCGGGAGGACTGTACGAGCAGTACTTC.

This chain uses TRBV19 with TRBJ2-7, with D possibly being TRBD1 (6 bases). V was clipped by 5 bases and J by 6 bases, with 23 bases between them. CDR1 is LNHDA, CDR2 SQIVND, per germline (reference sequence). The CDR3 totals 16 residues. The CDR3 DNA follows: TGTGCCAGTAGTCTGAACGCTGAAGGACGGGACACCGAGCAGTACTTC. Protein: CASSLNAEGRDTEQYF. The full variable domain, rest sourced from reference TRBV19 and TRBJ2-7, is DGGITQSPKYLFRKEGQNVTLSCEQNLNHDAMYWYRQDPGQGLRLIYYSQIVNDFQKGDIAEGYSVSREKKESFPLTVTSAQKNPTAFYLCASSLNAEGRDTEQYFGPGTRLTVT.

V and J are TRBV7-2 and TRBJ2-2; TRBD2 agrees at 16 bases. This CDR3 is built from 18 residues. V shed 3 bases, J shed 6 bases, and the junction held 7 bases outside the gene matches. CDR1 SGHTA and CDR2 FQGNSA come from the germline V gene. The CDR3 protein is CASSLGGTSGRASGELFF. The DNA of the CDR3 is TGTGCCAGCAGCTTGGGCGGGACTAGCGGGAGGGCCTCCGGGGAGCTGTTTTTT.

This chain uses TRBV2 with TRBJ2-5, with D possibly TRBD1 on 7 matching bases. Germline CDR1 is SNHLY and CDR2 is FYNNEI. This CDR3 spans 16 amino acids. V gave up 2 bases and J gave up 5 bases, with 18 bases separating them. The CDR3 DNA is TGTGCCAGCAGTGAATGGGGAGGAGGGGGCAGCGAGACCCAGTACTTC. This encodes CASSEWGGGGSETQYF.

This sequence joins TRBV4-1 and TRBJ1-3; D gene ambiguous. The germline V and J ends were trimmed by 4 bases and 0 bases, with 19 bases remaining between them. This CDR3 spans 18 amino acids. CDR1 and CDR2 from the germline V gene are MGHRA and YSYEKL. CDR3 DNA sequence: TGCGCCAGCAGCCGCCTAAATGTAGGACGGAACTCTGGAAACACCATATATTTT. Protein: CASSRLNVGRNSGNTIYF.

This CDR3 reads CASRYSNTGELFF. CDR3 coding DNA: TGCGCCAGCAGGTATTCGAACACCGGGGAGCTGTTTTTT. The chain uses TRBV10-1 and TRBJ2-2; D remains unclear. CDR1 WNHNN and CDR2 SYGVQD come from the germline V gene (reference sequence). The CDR3 sequence is 13 residues long. Trimming shortened V by 6 bases and J by 0 bases, and 5 bases separated the two germline ends.

The rearrangement links TRBV7-2 to TRBJ1-4; D may be TRBD1 (5 bases). Germline CDR1 reads SGHTA; CDR2 reads FQGNSA. V gave up 5 bases and J gave up 8 bases, with 15 bases separating them. The CDR3 is made up of 14 amino acids. CDR3 residues: CASSGGGSEEKLFF. The DNA for the CDR3 is TGTGCCAGCAGCGGCGGGGGGTCGGAAGAAAAACTGTTTTTT.

CDR3 sequence: CASSLEPGRGNKAFF. CDR3 DNA sequence: TGTGCCAGCAGTTTAGAACCAGGGAGGGGAAACAAAGCTTTCTTT. The chain is built from TRBV28 and TRBJ1-1, with D maybe TRBD1 (5 bases). CDR3 length: 15 residues. Deletions cut 2 bases from V and 9 bases from J, with 19 bases between. The germline V gene has CDR1 MDHEN and CDR2 SYDVKM.

The rearrangement uses TRBV7-9 and TRBJ1-4; D is perhaps TRBD1 (5 bases). Germline values: CDR1 SEHNR, CDR2 FQNEAQ (reference sequence). CDR3 length: 14 residues. Trimming removed 5 bases from V and 10 bases from J, with 17 bases in between. The CDR3 region is CASSPGSGGGKLFF. The CDR3 DNA reads as TGTGCCAGCAGCCCCGGCTCGGGTGGGGGAAAACTGTTTTTT.

The CDR3, as DNA: TGTGCCAGCAGCCTTATGACGGGAGAGCAGTTCTTC. Protein: CASSLMTGEQFF. J is TRBJ2-1 and V is TRBV5-6; D perhaps matches TRBD2 (5 bases). The CDR3 spans 12 residues. Trimming pared 4 bases from V and 10 bases from J, leaving 12 bases between. Germline values: CDR1 SGHDT, CDR2 YYEEEE. The whole variable domain, filled in from reference TRBV5-6 and TRBJ2-1, reads DAGVTQSPTHLIKTRGQQVTLRCSPKSGHDTVSWYQQALGQGPQFIFQYYEEEERQRGNFPDRFSGHQFPNYSSELNVNALLLGDSALYLCASSLMTGEQFFGPGTRLTVL.

The chain has TRBV30 and TRBJ1-5, with D perhaps TRBD1 (5 bases). CDR1 is GTSNPN, CDR2 SVGIG, per germline (reference sequence). V was clipped by 3 bases and J by 3 bases, with 15 bases between them. The CDR3 is 15 amino acids. CDR3 nucleotides: TGTGCCTGGAGCAGGAGGGGAGGGACCAATCAGCCCCAGCATTTT. This translates into CAWSRRGGTNQPQHF.

This clone appeared a single time. This rearrangement joins TRBV5-1 to TRBJ1-3, with unresolved D. Per germline, CDR1 SGHRS and CDR2 YFSETQ. The CDR3 runs 16 residues. The germline V and J ends were trimmed by 2 bases and 1 base, with 13 bases remaining between them. CDR3 region: CASSFDGGRSGNTIYF. The CDR3 DNA is TGCGCCAGCAGCTTCGACGGAGGAAGGTCTGGAAACACCATATATTTT.